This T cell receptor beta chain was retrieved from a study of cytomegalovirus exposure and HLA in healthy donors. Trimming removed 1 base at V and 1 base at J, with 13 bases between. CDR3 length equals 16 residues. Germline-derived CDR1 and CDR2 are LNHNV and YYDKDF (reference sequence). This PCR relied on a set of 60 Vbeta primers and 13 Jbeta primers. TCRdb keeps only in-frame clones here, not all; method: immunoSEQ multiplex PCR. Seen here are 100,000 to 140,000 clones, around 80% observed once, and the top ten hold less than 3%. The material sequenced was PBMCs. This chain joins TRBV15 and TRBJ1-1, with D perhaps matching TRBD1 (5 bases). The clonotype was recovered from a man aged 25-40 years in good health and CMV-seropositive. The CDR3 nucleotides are TGTGCCACCAGCAGAGTAGGGTTAGGACAGAACACTGAAGCTTTCTTT. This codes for CATSRVGLGQNTEAFF.